Listed below are T cell receptor beta chains from one sample, sequenced in a study of response to subunit inactivated influenza vaccine. TCRdb reprocessed the RT-PCR reads with MiXCR, giving one entry per CDR3 protein. This table has under 200,000 distinct CDR3 sequences, around 10% appearing once. The source was CD8+ T cells sorted from PBMCs, collected around 25 months after vaccination. The receptors shown here come from a man between 50 and 69 years old who received an inactivated influenza vaccine. CDR3s include the opening cysteine and the closing phenylalanine or tryptophan. The D gene is left open where the match is weak. Some rows have no size entry. The others give once, few or many, or a class for an expanded clone.

clone size	D gene	V gene	J gene	CDR3 DNA	CDR3 protein
few	TRBD2	TRBV28	TRBJ2-7	TGTGCCAGCAGTCGTACTAGCGGGGTCTCCTACGAGCAGTACTTC	CASSRTSGVSYEQYF
-	-	TRBV6-4	TRBJ2-3	TGTGCCAGCAGTGCCCGACCAGACATGGATACGCAGTATTTT	CASSARPDMDTQYF
-	-	TRBV10-3	TRBJ2-7	TGTGCCATCAGTGGGGGACGTACAGACTCCTACGAGCAGTACTTC	CAISGGRTDSYEQYF
-	TRBD2	TRBV3-1	TRBJ2-3	TGTGCCAGCAGCCCCCTCAGCGGGGACTTCCCCGGAGATACGCAGTATTTT	CASSPLSGDFPGDTQYF
few	-	TRBV12-3/TRBV12-4	TRBJ2-7	TGTGCCAGCAGCCTTGCTAGCCCTACCTACGAGCAGTACTTC	CASSLASPTYEQYF
few	TRBD1	TRBV27	TRBJ2-7	TGTGCCAGCAGTTTTACAGGGGGCACCTACGAGCAGTACTTC	CASSFTGGTYEQYF
-	-	TRBV7-9	TRBJ2-7	TGTGCCAGCTCCCGGGGTCGGGCTGCCCATTCCTCCTACGAGCAGTACTTC	CASSRGRAAHSSYEQYF
many	TRBD1	TRBV25-1	TRBJ2-7	TGTGCCAGCAGAACAGGGGGCAGCGAGCAGTACTTC	CASRTGGSEQYF
many	-	TRBV5-1	TRBJ2-5	TGCGCCAGCACGCCTAGACAGCCGACGCTGGAGACCCAGTACTTC	CASTPRQPTLETQYF
-	TRBD1	TRBV29-1	TRBJ2-7	TGCAGCGTTATGACAGGGTCGGGCGAGCAGTACTTC	CSVMTGSGEQYF
many	TRBD2	TRBV11-2	TRBJ2-1	TGTGCCAGCAGCTTAGTCACGAACCAGGCGGGAGGGGGATACAATGAGCAGTTCTTC	CASSLVTNQAGGGYNEQFF
-	-	TRBV12-3/TRBV12-4	TRBJ1-6	TGTGCCAGCAGTTTAGCGGGAGGGATGTATAATTCACCCCTCCACTTT	CASSLAGGMYNSPLHF
-	-	TRBV7-9	TRBJ2-7	TGTGCCAGCAGCCTCTACGGGGGCGAGCAGTACTTC	CASSLYGGEQYF
few	TRBD2	TRBV9	TRBJ2-3	TGTGCCAGCAGCGCTTGGACTAGCGGCTCCACAGATACGCAGTATTTT	CASSAWTSGSTDTQYF
-	-	TRBV4-3	TRBJ1-1	TGCGCCAGCAGCCAAGATTCGGGACTAAACACTGAAGCTTTCTTT	CASSQDSGLNTEAFF
few	-	TRBV9	TRBJ2-1	TGTGCCAGCAGCGCCTCTCTGGGGGGCTCATGGGATGAGCAGTTCTTC	CASSASLGGSWDEQFF
few	-	TRBV20-1	TRBJ2-7	TGCAGTGCTAGAGACCGAGACCGCTACGAGCAGTACTTC	CSARDRDRYEQYF
-	-	TRBV20-1	TRBJ1-1	TGCAGTGCTAGAATGTTCAGGGGAATCACTGAAGCTTTCTTT	CSARMFRGITEAFF
many	-	TRBV9	TRBJ2-1	TGTGCCAGCAGCGTTGTTACGGGGAATGAGCAGTTCTTC	CASSVVTGNEQFF
-	-	TRBV20-1	TRBJ1-2	TGCAGTGCTACAGGCGCGGGTGGCTACACCTTC	CSATGAGGYTF
many	-	TRBV4-1	TRBJ1-5	TGCGCCAGCGCTATACAGGCCATCAATCAGCCCCAGCATTTT	CASAIQAINQPQHF
many	-	TRBV12-3/TRBV12-4	TRBJ2-1	TGTGCCAGCACCATCCGGTCGGTAGCTGGCTATCAACACAATGAGCAGTTCTTC	CASTIRSVAGYQHNEQFF
-	TRBD1	TRBV7-6	TRBJ2-5	TGTGCCAGCAGCTTAGTGACAGGGGGAGGATTAGAGACCCAGTACTTC	CASSLVTGGGLETQYF